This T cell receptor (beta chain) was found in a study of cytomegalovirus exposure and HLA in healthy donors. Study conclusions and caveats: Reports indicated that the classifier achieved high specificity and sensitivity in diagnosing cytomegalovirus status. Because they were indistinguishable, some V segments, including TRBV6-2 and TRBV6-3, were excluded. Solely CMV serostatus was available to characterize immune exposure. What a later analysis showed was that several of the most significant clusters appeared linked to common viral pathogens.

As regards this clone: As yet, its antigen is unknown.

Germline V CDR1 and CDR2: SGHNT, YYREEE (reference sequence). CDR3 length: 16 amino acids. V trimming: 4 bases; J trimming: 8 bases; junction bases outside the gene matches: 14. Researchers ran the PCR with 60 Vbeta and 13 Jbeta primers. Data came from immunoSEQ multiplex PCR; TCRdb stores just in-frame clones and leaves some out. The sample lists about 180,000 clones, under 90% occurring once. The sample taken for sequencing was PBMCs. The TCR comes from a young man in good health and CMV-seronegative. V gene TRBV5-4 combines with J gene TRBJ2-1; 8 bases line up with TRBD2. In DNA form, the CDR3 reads TGTGCCAGCAGCCCGATTAATGGCGGGGGGTGGGATGAGCAGTTCTTC. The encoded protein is CASSPINGGGWDEQFF.